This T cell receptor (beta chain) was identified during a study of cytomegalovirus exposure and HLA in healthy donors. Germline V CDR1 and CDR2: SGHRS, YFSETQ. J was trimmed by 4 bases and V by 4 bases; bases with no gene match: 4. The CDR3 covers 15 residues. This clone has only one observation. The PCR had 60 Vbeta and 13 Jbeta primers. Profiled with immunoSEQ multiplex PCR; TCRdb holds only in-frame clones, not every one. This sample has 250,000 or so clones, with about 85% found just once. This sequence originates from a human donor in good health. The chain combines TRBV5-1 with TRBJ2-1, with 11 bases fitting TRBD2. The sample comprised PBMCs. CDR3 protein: CASSKLAGEYNEQFF. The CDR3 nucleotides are TGCGCCAGCAGCAAACTAGCGGGGGAGTACAATGAGCAGTTCTTC.